The clone carrying this T cell receptor (beta chain) was detected ten times or more. In TCRdb, the 5' RACE reads were re-called with MiXCR into one record per CDR3 protein. The sample yields around 90,000 distinct CDR3 sequences, more than 5% seen once. This sample is drawn from a study of T cells of healthy individuals. The J segment lost 9 bases and the V segment lost 5 bases, leaving 9 bases of the junction unmatched. This CDR3 contains 13 residues. The rearrangement joins TRBV12-3 or TRBV12-4 to TRBJ1-1; 7 bases match TRBD1. The TCR sequence derives from a female donor in good health. CDR3: CASSLIDRAKAFF. The CDR3 coding sequence is TGTGCCAGCAGTCTAATCGACAGGGCTAAAGCTTTCTTT.